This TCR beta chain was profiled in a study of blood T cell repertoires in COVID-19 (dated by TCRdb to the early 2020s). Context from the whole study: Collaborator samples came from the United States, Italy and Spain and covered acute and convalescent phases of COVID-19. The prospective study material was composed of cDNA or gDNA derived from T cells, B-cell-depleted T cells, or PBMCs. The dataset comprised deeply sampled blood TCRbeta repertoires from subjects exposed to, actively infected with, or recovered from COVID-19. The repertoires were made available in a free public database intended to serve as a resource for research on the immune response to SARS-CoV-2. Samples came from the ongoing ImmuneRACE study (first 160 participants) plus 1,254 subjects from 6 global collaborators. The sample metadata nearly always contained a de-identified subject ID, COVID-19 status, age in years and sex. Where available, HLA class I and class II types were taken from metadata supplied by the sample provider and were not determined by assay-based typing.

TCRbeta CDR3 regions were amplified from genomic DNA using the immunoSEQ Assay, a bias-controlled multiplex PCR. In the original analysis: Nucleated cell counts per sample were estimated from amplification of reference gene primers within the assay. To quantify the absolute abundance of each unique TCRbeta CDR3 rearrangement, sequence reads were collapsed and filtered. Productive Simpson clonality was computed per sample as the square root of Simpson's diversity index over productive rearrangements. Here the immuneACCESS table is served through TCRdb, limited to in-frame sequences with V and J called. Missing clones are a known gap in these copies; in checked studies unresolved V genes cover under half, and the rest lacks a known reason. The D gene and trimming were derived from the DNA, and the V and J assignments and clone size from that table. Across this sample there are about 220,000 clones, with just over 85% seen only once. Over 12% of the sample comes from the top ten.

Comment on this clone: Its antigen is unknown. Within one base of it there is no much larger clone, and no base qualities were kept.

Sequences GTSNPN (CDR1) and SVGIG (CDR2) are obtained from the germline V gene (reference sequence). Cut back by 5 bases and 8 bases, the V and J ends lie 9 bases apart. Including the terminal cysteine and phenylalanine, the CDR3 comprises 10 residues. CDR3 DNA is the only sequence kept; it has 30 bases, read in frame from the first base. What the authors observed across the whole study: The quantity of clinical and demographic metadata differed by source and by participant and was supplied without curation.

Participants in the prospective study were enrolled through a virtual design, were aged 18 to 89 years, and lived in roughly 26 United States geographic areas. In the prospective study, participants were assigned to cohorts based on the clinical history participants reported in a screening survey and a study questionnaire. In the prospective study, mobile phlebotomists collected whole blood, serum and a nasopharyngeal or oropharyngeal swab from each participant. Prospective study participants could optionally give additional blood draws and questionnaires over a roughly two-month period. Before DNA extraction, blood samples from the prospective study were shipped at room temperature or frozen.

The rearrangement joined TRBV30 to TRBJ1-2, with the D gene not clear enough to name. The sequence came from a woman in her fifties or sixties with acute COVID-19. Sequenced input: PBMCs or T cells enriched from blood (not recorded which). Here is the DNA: TGTGCCTGGGGATTAGAGGGCTACACCTTC. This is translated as CAWGLEGYTF.